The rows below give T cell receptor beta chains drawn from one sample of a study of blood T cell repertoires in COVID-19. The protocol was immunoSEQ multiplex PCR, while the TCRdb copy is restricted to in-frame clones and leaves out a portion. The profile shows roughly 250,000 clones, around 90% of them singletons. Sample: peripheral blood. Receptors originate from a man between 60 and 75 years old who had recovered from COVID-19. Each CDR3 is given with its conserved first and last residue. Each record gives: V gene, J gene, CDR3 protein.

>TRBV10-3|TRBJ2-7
CAISGPGQGLYEQYF
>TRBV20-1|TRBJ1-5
CSASFGYSNQPQHF
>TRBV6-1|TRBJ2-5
CASSERVLQETQYF
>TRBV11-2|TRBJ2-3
CASSPGVAGDGTDTQYF
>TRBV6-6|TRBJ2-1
CASISPPGINEQFF
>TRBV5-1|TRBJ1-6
CASSLVGSNSPLHF
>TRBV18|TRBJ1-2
CASSPSEAPGGTF
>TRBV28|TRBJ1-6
CASRPRQGANSPLHF
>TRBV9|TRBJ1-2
CASGGPWGAGYTF
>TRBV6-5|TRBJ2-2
CASSPRQGIGELFF
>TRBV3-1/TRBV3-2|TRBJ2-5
CASSQVSTSGRGTQYF
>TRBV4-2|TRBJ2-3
CASSQEGQSTDTQYF
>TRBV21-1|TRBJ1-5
CASSKGGGDSNQPQHF
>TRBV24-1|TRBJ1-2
CATSDDRGHGYTF
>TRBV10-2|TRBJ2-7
CASHDDGGGNEQYF
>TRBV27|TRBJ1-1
CASSGFQLWGGTEAFF
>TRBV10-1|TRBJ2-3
CASSSRRDGTDTQYF
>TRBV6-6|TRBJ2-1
CASRSGGVRLDEQFF
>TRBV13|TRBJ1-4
CASSLGSGGSSEKLFF
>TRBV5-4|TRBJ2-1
CASSLAPGSVPHEQFF
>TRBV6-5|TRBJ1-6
CASIRDNVSNSPLHF
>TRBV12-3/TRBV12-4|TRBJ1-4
CASRSQEKLFF
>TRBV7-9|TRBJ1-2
CASSSSGQGYGYTF
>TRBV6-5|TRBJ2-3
CASRERGSTDTQYF
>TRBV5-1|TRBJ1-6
CASSPQVSGGLNSPLHF
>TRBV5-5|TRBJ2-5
CASSLLRTGGETQYF
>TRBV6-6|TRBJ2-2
CASSYKGTGELFF
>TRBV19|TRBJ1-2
CASFDAGGADYGYTF
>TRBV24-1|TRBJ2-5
CATSELAGAQETQYF
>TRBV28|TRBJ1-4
CASSRTGEKLFF
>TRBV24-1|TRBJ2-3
CATSDTASGGANTQYF
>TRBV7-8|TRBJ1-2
CASSLVGAGANYGYTF
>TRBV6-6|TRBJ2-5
CASSLMTSGGAGETQYF
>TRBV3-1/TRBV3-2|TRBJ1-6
CASSQRQVWDSPLHF
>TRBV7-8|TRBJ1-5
CASSSETGMGQPQHF